This TCR beta chain was recovered during a study of T cell clusters in autoimmune cytopenias. The germline gives CDR1 SGHNT, CDR2 YYREEE (reference sequence). CDR3 length: 16 amino acids. Roughly 38,000 genome equivalents of blood DNA were amplified for TRB. TRB was amplified by touch-down multiplex PCR, primer pools A and B combined. No DNA is given; TCRdb re-called the multiplex PCR reads and lists each CDR3 protein once. Its table lists under 15,000 distinct CDR3 sequences. The source of this sequence is a human donor with an autoimmune cytopenia or autoimmune hepatitis (not recorded which). Sequenced input: peripheral blood. The rearrangement uses TRBV5-4 and TRBJ2-5; TCRdb selects TRBD1, and the lack of DNA leaves this call unchecked. The CDR3 region is CTSSMTDQGFWETQYF.